A single T cell receptor beta chain is shown here with its context. Its antigen is as yet unknown. Every contributor of samples was a Caucasian grown-up residing in Nashville, Tennessee. The data were obtained in a study of shared clonotypes between healthy human individuals. CDR3 length equals 17 residues. CDR1 and CDR2 from the germline V gene are MDHEN and SYDVKM. The V segment lost 8 bases and the J segment 0 bases; nucleotides outside the gene matches: 6. Points from the study as a whole: Collection of samples was limited to blood; tissue repertoires likely differ.

Sequenced by immunoSEQ multiplex PCR; TCRdb stores in-frame clones only, minus some. Among roughly 2.5 million clones, approximately 94% were seen once, and the ten largest hold roughly 0.13%. This receptor was identified in a young man in good health. The sequenced sample was naive CD4+ T cells sorted from blood. Subset in this sample: CD45RA+ positively selected. The chain recombines TRBV28 with TRBJ2-1; 14 bases match TRBD2. This CDR3 is CASGRLAGGSSYNEQFF. CDR3 sequence (DNA): TGTGCCAGCGGCAGACTAGCGGGGGGGAGCTCCTACAATGAGCAGTTCTTC.